The TCR beta chain under discussion was sequenced for a study of T cells in localized non-small cell lung cancer. The study's findings and limits: Sequencing, confined to only one tumor region, leaves heterogeneity possible.

The table came from immunoSEQ multiplex PCR; TCRdb's copy has only in-frame clones and leaves some out. Of tens of thousands of clones detected, 84% appear once; the ten largest clones hold about 13%. Germline lookup yields CDR1 LNHDA and CDR2 SQIVND (reference sequence). The CDR3 has 14 amino acids. V lost 3 bases, J lost 4 bases, and 3 bases stayed unmatched. Of note for this clone: Its antigen remains unknown.

Sequenced material: peripheral blood, taken before any cancer treatment. The clonotype comes from a female donor older than 55 with stage I lung adenocarcinoma. The V and J genes are TRBV19 and TRBJ2-3; 8 nucleotides line up with TRBD2. CDR3 sequence: CASSMGLVPDTQYF. In nucleotides, the CDR3 is TGTGCCAGTAGTATGGGACTAGTCCCAGATACGCAGTATTTT.